A selection of T cell receptor beta chains follows, all from one sample in a study of response to subunit inactivated influenza vaccine. Using its own MiXCR run on the RT-PCR reads, TCRdb lists one record per CDR3 protein. The sample contains around 530,000 distinct CDR3 sequences, about an eighth of which appear only once. Sequencing was performed on PBMCs from blood, taken on the day of vaccination. Receptors originate from a man aged 50-59 years who received an inactivated influenza vaccine. Each CDR3 is given with its conserved first and last residue. The D gene is left open where the match is weak. Only part of the rows carry a size: once, few, many, or a class if the clone is expanded.

.,TRBV10-3,TRBJ2-2,17,.,CAISESGRQGGTGELFF,TGTGCCATCAGTGAGTCTGGGCGACAGGGAGGCACCGGGGAGCTGTTTTTT
TRBD2,TRBV5-6,TRBJ2-1,17,many,CASSLPGLAVSYNEQFF,TGTGCCAGCAGCTTACCGGGACTAGCGGTTTCCTACAATGAGCAGTTCTTC
TRBD2,TRBV7-6,TRBJ2-3,19,many,CASSLNSGSFPHFTDTQYF,TGTGCCAGCAGCTTAAATAGCGGGAGCTTCCCCCACTTCACAGATACGCAGTATTTT
.,TRBV12-3/TRBV12-4,TRBJ2-2,15,few,CASRSSGRNTGELFF,TGTGCCAGCAGGAGCAGCGGGCGGAACACCGGGGAGCTGTTTTTT
.,TRBV12-3/TRBV12-4,TRBJ2-2,15,.,CASSFPGLNTGELFF,TGTGCCAGCAGTTTCCCGGGACTGAACACCGGGGAGCTGTTTTTT
TRBD1,TRBV7-2,TRBJ2-1,17,.,CASSLWGQSTFNNEQFF,TGTGCCAGCAGCTTATGGGGACAGTCGACCTTCAACAATGAGCAGTTCTTC
.,TRBV11-2,TRBJ2-7,13,.,CASSSFRSYEQYF,TGTGCCAGCAGCTCCTTTCGGAGCTACGAGCAGTACTTC
TRBD1,TRBV2,TRBJ1-5,14,.,CASSMDRVSQPQHF,TGTGCCAGCAGCATGGACAGGGTCAGTCAGCCCCAGCATTTT
TRBD1,TRBV5-1,TRBJ1-1,13,many,CASSGTGYDEAFF,TGCGCCAGCAGCGGGACAGGGTATGATGAAGCTTTCTTT
TRBD2,TRBV29-1,TRBJ2-5,15,few,CSVEDRASGIETQYF,TGCAGCGTTGAAGATCGGGCTAGCGGGATTGAGACCCAGTACTTC
TRBD2,TRBV4-3,TRBJ2-3,18,.,CASSRQGLAGTSTDTQYF,TGCGCCAGCAGCCGGCAGGGACTAGCGGGGACAAGCACAGATACGCAGTATTTT
TRBD1,TRBV6-1,TRBJ2-3,13,few,CASRTGGEDTQYF,TGTGCCAGCAGAACAGGGGGCGAGGATACGCAGTATTTT
TRBD1,TRBV25-1,TRBJ2-5,15,many,CASSEPGGFDETQYF,TGTGCCAGCAGTGAACCAGGGGGCTTCGATGAGACCCAGTACTTC
.,TRBV2,TRBJ1-6,14,.,CASTWRPYNSPLHF,TGTGCCAGCACCTGGCGGCCTTATAATTCACCCCTCCACTTT
.,TRBV7-9,TRBJ2-5,11,.,CASNPQETQYF,TGTGCCAGCAACCCCCAAGAGACCCAGTACTTC
TRBD2,TRBV20-1,TRBJ2-2,17,few,CSAQRGGLAGYTGELFF,TGCAGTGCTCAAAGGGGGGGACTAGCGGGGTACACCGGGGAGCTGTTTTTT
.,TRBV20-1,TRBJ2-5,12,.,CSASRSQETQYF,TGCAGTGCTAGTCGGAGCCAAGAGACCCAGTACTTC
TRBD2,TRBV10-3,TRBJ2-7,15,many,CAISESTSGGDEQYF,TGTGCCATCAGTGAGTCAACTAGCGGGGGTGACGAGCAGTACTTC
TRBD2,TRBV28,TRBJ2-5,16,few,CASSSPGTSGEETQYF,TGTGCCAGCAGTTCGCCCGGGACTAGCGGGGAAGAGACCCAGTACTTC
.,TRBV28,TRBJ2-2,18,few,CASSLPPPGERNTGELFF,TGTGCCAGCAGTTTACCCCCACCAGGGGAAAGGAACACCGGGGAGCTGTTTTTT
.,TRBV12-3/TRBV12-4,TRBJ2-7,16,many,CASSLSPGRGSYEQYF,TGTGCCAGCAGTCTCTCCCCAGGGCGGGGCTCCTACGAGCAGTACTTC
.,TRBV11-3,TRBJ2-1,12,.,CASSSTPNEQFF,TGTGCCAGCAGCTCTACCCCCAATGAGCAGTTCTTC
TRBD2,TRBV29-1,TRBJ2-7,11,many,CSVGGGFGQYF,TGCAGCGTTGGCGGGGGGTTCGGGCAGTACTTC
.,TRBV3-1,TRBJ2-7,14,.,CASSQDGRVGEQYF,TGTGCCAGCAGCCAAGATGGCCGCGTCGGCGAGCAGTACTTC
.,TRBV25-1,TRBJ1-2,15,many,CASRGGSPLSYGYTF,TGTGCCAGCAGGGGGGGGAGCCCCCTTAGCTATGGCTACACCTTC
TRBD2,TRBV5-4,TRBJ2-1,15,.,CASSLFLAGGFEQFF,TGTGCCAGCAGCTTGTTTCTAGCGGGAGGATTTGAGCAGTTCTTC
.,TRBV30,TRBJ2-2,14,few,CAWGFRRADGELFF,TGTGCCTGGGGCTTTAGGAGGGCAGACGGGGAGCTGTTTTTT
TRBD1,TRBV27,TRBJ2-7,14,many,CASSLLGQGYEQYF,TGTGCCAGCAGTTTATTAGGACAGGGCTACGAGCAGTACTTC
TRBD1,TRBV20-1,TRBJ2-5,14,.,CSASGTGAQETQYF,TGCAGTGCTAGCGGGACAGGGGCCCAAGAGACCCAGTACTTC
.,TRBV15,TRBJ1-4,15,many,CATSRVGLSDEKLFF,TGTGCCACCAGCAGGGTCGGTCTATCCGATGAAAAACTGTTTTTT
.,TRBV4-3,TRBJ1-1,13,.,CASSQGGFTEAFF,TGCGCCAGCAGCCAAGGTGGATTCACTGAAGCTTTCTTT
.,TRBV3-1,TRBJ2-1,16,.,CASSQDSASRYNEQFF,TGTGCCAGCAGCCAAGATTCGGCTAGCCGGTACAATGAGCAGTTCTTC
.,TRBV6-2/TRBV6-3,TRBJ2-3,13,many,CAIQAGSTDTQYF,TGTGCCATCCAGGCGGGGAGCACAGATACGCAGTATTTT
TRBD1,TRBV9,TRBJ1-1,16,.,CASSVPTGGRYTEAFF,TGTGCCAGCAGCGTCCCGACAGGGGGAAGGTACACTGAAGCTTTCTTT
.,TRBV20-1,TRBJ1-1,11,.,CSAQGSTEAFF,TGCAGTGCTCAGGGCTCCACTGAAGCTTTCTTT
TRBD2,TRBV7-2,TRBJ2-5,15,few,CASSFSGGKQETQYF,TGTGCCAGCAGCTTTTCCGGGGGGAAGCAAGAGACCCAGTACTTC
TRBD1,TRBV5-1,TRBJ2-1,16,.,CASSPHLGQGFWEQFF,TGCGCCAGCAGCCCGCATCTGGGACAGGGGTTCTGGGAGCAGTTCTTC
.,TRBV14,TRBJ2-1,16,.,CASSQEYGYRMNEQFF,TGTGCCAGCAGCCAAGAGTATGGGTATCGGATGAATGAGCAGTTCTTC